Described below is a single T cell receptor (beta chain) sequence and its context. As yet, its antigen is unknown. The germline gives CDR1 SGHKS, CDR2 YYEKEE (reference sequence). J gave up 1 base and V 6 bases, and 4 bases lay outside the gene matches. The CDR3 totals 14 residues. Both 60 Vbeta primers and 13 Jbeta primers went into the PCR. This table comes from immunoSEQ multiplex PCR, and its TCRdb copy is limited to in-frame clones, with some not included. The profile shows about 70,000 clones, about nine tenths of them singletons. These data originate in a study of cytomegalovirus exposure and HLA in healthy donors. Study outcomes and limitations: Reports credit the classifier with highly specific, highly sensitive diagnosis of cytomegalovirus status. According to the study, about 180 TCR beta chains were cytomegalovirus-associated. Later analysis identified a missense DCLRE1C variant that was linked to TCR beta V- and J-gene trimming. Earlier findings revealed that most TCR beta V segments proved productive either about 87% or about 30% of the time.

The sequenced sample consisted of PBMCs. The chain couples TRBV5-5 to TRBJ2-4, with 7 bases matching TRBD1. The receptor was derived from a woman in her thirties in good health and CMV-seronegative. The CDR3 spells CASTSTGAKNIQYF. The CDR3 DNA is TGTGCCAGCACCTCGACAGGGGCCAAAAACATTCAGTACTTC.